The 18 T cell receptor beta chains below come from one sample, sequenced in a study of T cells expressing NK-cell markers. TCRdb reprocessed the 5' RACE reads and keeps a single row for each CDR3 protein, giving no DNA. The listing records roughly 390,000 distinct CDR3 sequences. The specimen was blood T cells: a sorted CD56 or NKG2C T cell subset, CD4+ or CD8+ T cells, or bulk PBMC T cells (not recorded which). The receptor source for this set is a woman aged 45-59 years in good health.

The chain is built from TRBV5-1 and TRBJ2-2; TCRdb gives TRBD2 as the D gene, but with no DNA this cannot be confirmed. The CDR3 is 20 amino acids. Germline V gene lookup returns CDR1 SGHRS and CDR2 YFSETQ. CDR3: CASSLRGPGTSGSKSGELFF. The full variable domain, rest sourced from reference TRBV5-1 and TRBJ2-2, is KAGVTQTPRYLIKTRGQQVTLSCSPISGHRSVSWYQQTPGQGLQFLFEYFSETQRNKGNFPGRFSGRQFSNSRSEMNVSTLELGDSALYLCASSLRGPGTSGSKSGELFFGEGSRLTVL.

The gene calls are TRBV5-6 and TRBJ1-5; TCRdb indicates TRBD1, and absent DNA this call remains unverified. Germline CDR1 is SGHDT and CDR2 is YYEEEE. The CDR3 spans 18 residues. CDR3: CASSLGDRGPYSNQPQHF.

CDR3: CASSQPDFPSYNEQFF. V gene TRBV4-2 combines with J gene TRBJ2-1. There are 16 residues in the CDR3. Germline-derived CDR1 and CDR2 are LGHNA and YNFKEQ.

The V call is TRBV5-6, the J call TRBJ1-3. The CDR3 covers 14 residues. Germline V gene lookup returns CDR1 SGHDT and CDR2 YYEEEE. CDR3: CASSFFGSGNTIYF.

The genes are TRBV2 and TRBJ2-3. The CDR3 length is 15 residues. The germline V gene encodes CDR1 SNHLY and CDR2 FYNNEI. CDR3 amino acids: CASRKFAAGTDTQYF.

The chain couples TRBV12-3 or TRBV12-4 to TRBJ2-5; no DNA is available, so the TRBD1 call from TCRdb remains unchecked. This CDR3 contains 15 residues. The CDR3 region is CASKPGTGLLETQYF.

This chain uses TRBV3-1 with TRBJ2-3; TCRdb picks TRBD2, but there is no DNA to check that call. Germline CDR1 LGHDT, CDR2 YNNKEL (reference sequence). The CDR3 length is 15 residues. Here the CDR3 reads CASSQDRGRRDTQYF.

This chain connects TRBV20-1 to TRBJ1-1. CDR1 and CDR2 (germline): DFQATT, SNEGSKA (reference sequence). This CDR3 region has 12 residues. The CDR3 protein is CSASSQGGEAFF.

V gene TRBV24-1 combines with J gene TRBJ2-2; TCRdb's assignment of TRBD2 cannot be checked, as there is no DNA. Germline lookup yields CDR1 KGHDR and CDR2 SFDVKD. The CDR3 has 17 amino acids. The CDR3 here is CATRGQHGTTNTGELFF.

The gene calls are TRBV6-2 or TRBV6-3 and TRBJ2-6. The CDR3 sequence is 17 residues long. The germline CDR1 and CDR2 sequences are MNHEY and SVGEGT. The CDR3 sequence is CASEWAGLSSGANVLTF.

The chain employs TRBV7-3 and TRBJ2-5; TCRdb's D call, TRBD1, is unchecked because there is no DNA. Per the germline V gene, CDR1 is SGHTA and CDR2 is FQGTGA. The CDR3 consists of 13 residues. The CDR3 spells CASSAGGPETQYF.

This CDR3 reads CASSFGREQYF. This chain uses TRBV5-1 with TRBJ2-7; the D gene TCRdb calls, TRBD2, cannot be checked with no DNA. Per germline, CDR1 SGHRS and CDR2 YFSETQ. The CDR3 extends over 11 amino acids.

This chain uses TRBV7-9 with TRBJ2-7; TCRdb indicates TRBD2, and absent DNA this call remains unverified. The CDR3 is 18 amino acids. Germline assignment: CDR1 SEHNR and CDR2 FQNEAQ (reference sequence). CDR3 region: CASSLGQEETSGSHEQYF.

This sequence joins TRBV10-3 and TRBJ2-5; TCRdb names TRBD2, which stays unverified in the absence of DNA. This CDR3 is 17 amino acids long. Germline V gives CDR1 ENHRY, CDR2 SYGVKD. The CDR3 loop is CAISESELVRRQETQYF.

J is TRBJ2-2 and V is TRBV9. Per germline, CDR1 SGDLS and CDR2 YYNGEE. The CDR3 runs to 16 residues. This CDR3 reads CASSALGFLNTGELFF.

The rearrangement joins TRBV5-8 to TRBJ1-1. Germline V gives CDR1 SGHTS, CDR2 YDEGEE. The CDR3 is 14 residues long. The CDR3 loop reads CASVSWSVGTEAFF.

The chain links TRBV5-1 to TRBJ2-7. The germline V gene has CDR1 SGHRS and CDR2 YFSETQ. The CDR3 length is 11 residues. The CDR3 here is CASSLLREQYF.

The chain has TRBV18 and TRBJ1-1; the D gene TCRdb calls, TRBD1, cannot be checked with no DNA. This CDR3 spans 13 amino acids. Germline V gives CDR1 KGHSH, CDR2 LQKENI. Here the CDR3 reads CASSQEGYTEAFF.